Given below is one T cell receptor (beta chain) in context. This specimen belongs to a study of blood T cell repertoires in COVID-19. Looking at the study overall: In each case, the material was cDNA or gDNA derived from T cells, B-cell-depleted T cells, or PBMCs.

CDR3 size: 14 residues. Assay used: immunoSEQ multiplex PCR; TCRdb lists only in-frame clones, some missing. The sample consists of nearly 35,000 clones, around nine tenths of them appearing once. The sequencing input was peripheral blood. This TCR came from a man aged 70 or older with acute or convalescent COVID-19. V gene TRBV12-1 combines with J gene TRBJ2-7; the table's D call, TRBD2, was not checked against the DNA. TRBV12-1 is annotated as a pseudogene. The CDR3 loop is CASPPGLEFYEQYF. The CDR3 nucleotides are TGTGCCAGCCCCCCCGGACTAGAGTTCTACGAGCAGTACTTC.